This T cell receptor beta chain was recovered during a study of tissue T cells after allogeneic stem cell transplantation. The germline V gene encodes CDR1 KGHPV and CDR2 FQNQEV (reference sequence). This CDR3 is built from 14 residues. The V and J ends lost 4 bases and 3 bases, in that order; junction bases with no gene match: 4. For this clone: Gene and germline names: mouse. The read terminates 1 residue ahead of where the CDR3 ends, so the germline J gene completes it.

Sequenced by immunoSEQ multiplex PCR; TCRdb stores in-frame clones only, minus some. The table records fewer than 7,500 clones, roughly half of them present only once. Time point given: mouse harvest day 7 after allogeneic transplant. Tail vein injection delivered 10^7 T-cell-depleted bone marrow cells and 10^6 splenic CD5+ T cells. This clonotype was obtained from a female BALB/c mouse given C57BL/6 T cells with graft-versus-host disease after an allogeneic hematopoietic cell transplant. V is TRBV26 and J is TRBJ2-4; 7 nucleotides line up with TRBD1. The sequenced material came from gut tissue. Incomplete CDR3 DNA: TGTGCCAGCAGTCCCCGGGACAGACAAAACACCTTGTAC. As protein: CASSPRDRQNTLY. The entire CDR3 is CASSPRDRQNTLYF.